These T cell receptor beta chains were read from a single sample in a study of blood T cell repertoires in COVID-19. TCRdb's table, derived via immunoSEQ multiplex PCR, lists solely in-frame clones and lacks some. In the table there are some 270,000 clones, roughly 85% of which are singletons. Material for sequencing was peripheral blood. The receptor source for this set is a woman in her 70s with acute or convalescent COVID-19. The CDR3 runs from the conserved cysteine through the conserved F or W. Each record gives: D gene, clone size, V gene, J gene, CDR3 DNA, CDR3 protein. A D gene is named only where the DNA matches it firmly. Not every row has a clone size; where given, it reads once, few, many or a size class.

TRBD1	.	TRBV12-3/TRBV12-4	TRBJ2-7	TGTGCCAGCCGGACAGGGGGCGGCGAGCAGTACTTC	CASRTGGGEQYF
.	.	TRBV5-1	TRBJ1-3	TGCGCCAGCAGCCTCTCCCCGGGAAACACCATATATTTT	CASSLSPGNTIYF
.	.	TRBV11-2	TRBJ1-1	TGTGCCAGCAGCTTAGAGGGGCAGGGGAACCGCGTCACTGAAGCTTTCTTT	CASSLEGQGNRVTEAFF
.	.	TRBV3-1/TRBV3-2	TRBJ2-6	TGTGCCAGCAGCGTGGAGGGATCTGGGGCCAACGTCCTGACTTTC	CASSVEGSGANVLTF
.	.	TRBV28	TRBJ2-2	TGTGCCAGCAGCCGCGCCCATCTAGGTCCCGGGGAGCTGTTTTTT	CASSRAHLGPGELFF
TRBD1	.	TRBV19	TRBJ1-2	TGTGCCAGTAGTCCACTTCAGGGGACAGGAGATGGCTACACCTTC	CASSPLQGTGDGYTF
.	.	TRBV30	TRBJ1-3	TGTGCCTGGAGTAAAGGGGCCGGCTCTGGAAACACCATATATTTT	CAWSKGAGSGNTIYF
TRBD1	.	TRBV29-1	TRBJ1-2	TGCAGCGTTGTGGACAGGGTTTATGGCTACACCTTC	CSVVDRVYGYTF
.	.	TRBV11-2	TRBJ1-3	TGTGCCAGCAGCTTAGTAGCCGGTTCCGGAAACACCATATATTTT	CASSLVAGSGNTIYF
.	.	TRBV5-1	TRBJ2-3	TGCGCCAGCAGCCAAGGTGGGGGGGCCGGGACAGATACGCAGTATTTT	CASSQGGGAGTDTQYF
TRBD1	.	TRBV6-5	TRBJ1-2	TGTGCCAGCAGCCGGATACAGGGGGCCAGCTATGGCTACACCTTC	CASSRIQGASYGYTF
TRBD1	.	TRBV27	TRBJ2-7	TGTGCCAGCAGTTTGACCTGGACAGGGTCCTACGAGCAGTACTTC	CASSLTWTGSYEQYF
TRBD1	few	TRBV29-1	TRBJ2-2	TGCAGCGTTGGGTGGCAGGGGGCCACCGGGGAGCTGTTTTTT	CSVGWQGATGELFF
.	.	TRBV7-2	TRBJ1-2	TGTGCCAGCAGCCCAGCCCTATATCTAGCTAACTATGGCTACACCTTC	CASSPALYLANYGYTF
TRBD1	.	TRBV19	TRBJ1-1	TGTGCCAGTAGTATTGAATTACAGGGGCGTACTGAAGCTTTCTTT	CASSIELQGRTEAFF
TRBD2	.	TRBV4-1	TRBJ2-3	TGCGCCAGCAGCCGGAGCGGTGAAACCGGGACTAGAGACACAGATACGCAGTATTTT	CASSRSGETGTRDTDTQYF
.	.	TRBV7-6	TRBJ2-3	TGTGCCCCCACCAGTAAGGGCCGCCACGGGGCAGATACGCAGTATTTT	CAPTSKGRHGADTQYF
.	.	TRBV6-6	TRBJ1-1	TGTGCCAGCAGTTTTACTCCGGACACTGAAGCTTTCTTT	CASSFTPDTEAFF
.	.	TRBV6-1	TRBJ1-1	TGTGCCAGCAGTGACAAGAGACAGGTTAAAGCTTTCTTT	CASSDKRQVKAFF
.	.	TRBV15	TRBJ1-2	TGTGCCACCAGCAGAGAGATCGGCTATGGCTACACCTTC	CATSREIGYGYTF
.	.	TRBV9	TRBJ1-1	TGTGCCAGCAGCGTCGGACAGCCGAACACTGAAGCTTTCTTT	CASSVGQPNTEAFF
TRBD1	.	TRBV5-1	TRBJ2-7	TGCGCCAGCAGCTATACCGGGACAGGGGTAACCGAGCAGTACTTC	CASSYTGTGVTEQYF
TRBD2	.	TRBV2	TRBJ2-2	TGTGCCAGCAGTGTGTTAGCGGGGGGGAGGACCGGGGAGCTGTTTTTT	CASSVLAGGRTGELFF
.	.	TRBV6-5	TRBJ2-2	TGTGCCGTGCAGAAAACCACCGGGGAGCTGTTTTTT	CAVQKTTGELFF
.	.	TRBV19	TRBJ1-6	TGTGCCAGTTCCCAGGGAAATTGGTCACCCCTCCACTTT	CASSQGNWSPLHF
TRBD1	.	TRBV2	TRBJ2-5	TGTGCCAGCAGTCTCACAGGGGTTAGGCAAGAGACCCAGTACTTC	CASSLTGVRQETQYF
.	.	TRBV30	TRBJ1-2	TGTGCCTGGAGGGCTGGACTTAACTATGGCTACACCTTC	CAWRAGLNYGYTF
.	.	TRBV3-1/TRBV3-2	TRBJ1-1	TGTGCCAGCAGCCAAGCCGGACAGGAAGCTTTCTTT	CASSQAGQEAFF
.	.	TRBV6-5	TRBJ1-1	TGTGCCAGCAGTCGCAGGTTGAACACTGAAGCTTTCTTT	CASSRRLNTEAFF
TRBD1	.	TRBV27	TRBJ1-2	TGTGCCAGCAGTTTATACCCCCCGGACAGGGCTAACTATGGCTACACCTTC	CASSLYPPDRANYGYTF
.	.	TRBV24-1	TRBJ2-1	TGTGCCACCGGACTCATCAGGCCAACCTCCTACAATGAGCAGTTCTTC	CATGLIRPTSYNEQFF
.	.	TRBV7-9	TRBJ1-6	TGTGCCAGCAGCTTAGGCGGAGTTTATAATTCACCCCTCCACTTT	CASSLGGVYNSPLHF
TRBD1	.	TRBV18	TRBJ2-7	TGTGCCAGCTCACCACCGTTGGGACAGGGTCAAAGATTCGAGCAGTACTTC	CASSPPLGQGQRFEQYF
.	few	TRBV6-5	TRBJ1-1	TGTGCCAGCAGCGCAGGGGTCGAAGCTTTCTTT	CASSAGVEAFF
.	.	TRBV6-6	TRBJ1-6	TGTGCCAGCAGTTATTCAGGGTTAAATTCACCCCTCCACTTT	CASSYSGLNSPLHF
TRBD2	.	TRBV5-5	TRBJ2-3	TGTGCCAGCAGCTCCTCTAGCGGGGGGCCCACTAGCACAGATACGCAGTATTTT	CASSSSSGGPTSTDTQYF
TRBD1	.	TRBV7-2	TRBJ1-2	TGTGCCAGCAGCTTGACAGGGTATTACTATGGCTACACCTTC	CASSLTGYYYGYTF
.	few	TRBV30	TRBJ2-7	TGTGCCTGGAGGCCCCCAGGGTCCTCCTACGAGCAGTACTTC	CAWRPPGSSYEQYF
.	.	TRBV6-1	TRBJ2-4	TGTGCCAGCAGTGAATTGTGGCTAGCCAAAAACATTCAGTACTTC	CASSELWLAKNIQYF
.	.	TRBV5-1	TRBJ2-5	TGCGCCAGCAGCTTCCAGTACCAAGAGACCCAGTACTTC	CASSFQYQETQYF
.	few	TRBV28	TRBJ1-2	TGTGCCAGCAGTATCCTCCGGGAGGCGATGCATGGCTACACCTTC	CASSILREAMHGYTF
TRBD1	.	TRBV14	TRBJ1-1	TGTGCCAGCAGCCGAAGGGGGCCAACCCTGGGGACTGAAGCTTTCTTT	CASSRRGPTLGTEAFF
TRBD2	.	TRBV3-1/TRBV3-2	TRBJ2-3	TGTGCCAGCAGCCAAGATCGGGGGGGTTTCGCAGATACGCAGTATTTT	CASSQDRGGFADTQYF
TRBD2	.	TRBV13	TRBJ2-1	TGTGCCAGCAGAAAAATCCGGGGGGGCGGCCTCGGCGGTAGCTACAATGAGCAGTTCTTC	CASRKIRGGGLGGSYNEQFF
TRBD1	.	TRBV29-1	TRBJ1-1	TGCAGCGTTATACAGGGGACTGAAGCTTTCTTT	CSVIQGTEAFF
TRBD2	.	TRBV2	TRBJ2-7	TGTGCCAGCAGTGAAGCAGGACTAGCGGGGGACCCCTACGAGCAGTACTTC	CASSEAGLAGDPYEQYF
TRBD1	.	TRBV5-1	TRBJ1-1	TGCGCCAGCAGTAAAACAGGGGGCTTAACGGCTGAAGCTTTCTTT	CASSKTGGLTAEAFF
.	.	TRBV4-1	TRBJ2-7	TGCGCCAGCAGCCAAAGGCAAACGGGATCAAACTACGAGCAGTACTTC	CASSQRQTGSNYEQYF
.	.	TRBV9	TRBJ1-1	TGTGCCAGCAGCGTAGAGGGGTTCGGTGATGAAGCTTTCTTT	CASSVEGFGDEAFF
.	.	TRBV23-1	TRBJ1-2	TGCGCCAGCAGTCAATGGGGGCAGCCCTCTAACTATGGCTACACCTTC	CASSQWGQPSNYGYTF
TRBD1	.	TRBV19	TRBJ2-5	TGTGCCAGTAGTATGCAGGGGGCCTCGGCGACCCAGTACTTC	CASSMQGASATQYF
.	.	TRBV5-1	TRBJ2-5	TGCGCCACCCGAACAGGGCAGCGAGAGACCCAGTACTTC	CATRTGQRETQYF
.	once	TRBV28	TRBJ2-2	TGTGCCAGCACCCCTCCGAACACCGGGGAGCTGTTTTTT	CASTPPNTGELFF
.	.	TRBV19	TRBJ1-6	TGTGCCAGTAGTAGGTCAGGGGAAGGTAATTCACCCCTCCACTTT	CASSRSGEGNSPLHF
.	.	TRBV2	TRBJ1-2	TGTGCCAGCAGTGAATTACTCCGTGGCTACACCTTC	CASSELLRGYTF
.	.	TRBV11-2	TRBJ2-6	TGTGCCAGCCGGGTATCTGGGGCCAACGTCCTGACTTTC	CASRVSGANVLTF
.	.	TRBV12-3/TRBV12-4	TRBJ2-2	TGTGCCAGCACCCGAGAGGGCGGGGAGCTGTTTTTT	CASTREGGELFF
.	.	TRBV4-1	TRBJ1-5	TGCGCCAGCAGCCATAACAGGGCAACCAATCAGCCCCAGCATTTT	CASSHNRATNQPQHF
.	.	TRBV28	TRBJ1-2	TGTGCCAGCAGTTTGACGGGGAACTATGGCTACACCTTC	CASSLTGNYGYTF
TRBD2	.	TRBV19	TRBJ2-1	TGTGCCAGTAGGCCTAGCGGATCCTACAATGAGCAGTTCTTC	CASRPSGSYNEQFF